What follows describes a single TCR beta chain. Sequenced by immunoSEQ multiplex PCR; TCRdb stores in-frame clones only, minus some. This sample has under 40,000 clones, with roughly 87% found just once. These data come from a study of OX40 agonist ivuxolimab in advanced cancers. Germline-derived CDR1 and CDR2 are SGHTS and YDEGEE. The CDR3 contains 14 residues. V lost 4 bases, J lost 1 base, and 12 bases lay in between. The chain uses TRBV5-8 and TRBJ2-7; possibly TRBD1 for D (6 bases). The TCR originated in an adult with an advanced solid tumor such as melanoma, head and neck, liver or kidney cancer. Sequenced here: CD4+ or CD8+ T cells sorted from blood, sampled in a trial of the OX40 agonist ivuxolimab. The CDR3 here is CASSPPQGSYEQYF. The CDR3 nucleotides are TGTGCCAGCAGCCCGCCGCAGGGGTCCTACGAGCAGTACTTC.